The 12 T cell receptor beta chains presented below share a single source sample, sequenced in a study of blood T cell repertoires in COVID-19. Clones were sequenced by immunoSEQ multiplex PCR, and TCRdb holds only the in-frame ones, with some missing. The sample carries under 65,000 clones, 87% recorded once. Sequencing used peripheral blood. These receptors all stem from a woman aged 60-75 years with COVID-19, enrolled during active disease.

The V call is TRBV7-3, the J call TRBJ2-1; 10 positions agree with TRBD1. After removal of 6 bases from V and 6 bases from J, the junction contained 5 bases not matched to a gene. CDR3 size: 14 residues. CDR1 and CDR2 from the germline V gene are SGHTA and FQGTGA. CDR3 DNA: TGTGCCAGCAGTAGGACAGGGGGAGGCAATGAGCAGTTCTTC. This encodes CASSRTGGGNEQFF.

The CDR3 region has the DNA TGTGCCAGCAGTCGCCCCCCGGAGGACGAGCAGTACTTC. As protein: CASSRPPEDEQYF. The V gene is TRBV6-5, the J gene TRBJ2-7; the D gene is possibly TRBD2 (5 bases). V was shortened by 5 bases and J by 5 bases, with 13 bases between the two germline ends. The CDR3 covers 13 residues. CDR1 MNHEY and CDR2 SVGAGI come from the germline V gene.

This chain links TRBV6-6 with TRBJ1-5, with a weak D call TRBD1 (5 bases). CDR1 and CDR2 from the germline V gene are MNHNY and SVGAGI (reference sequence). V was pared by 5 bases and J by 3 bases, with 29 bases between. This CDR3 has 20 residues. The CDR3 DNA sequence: TGTGCCAGCAGTCGATACGCGCTGGGTTCGGCCAGGGAGGACAATCAGCCCCAGCATTTT. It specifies CASSRYALGSAREDNQPQHF.

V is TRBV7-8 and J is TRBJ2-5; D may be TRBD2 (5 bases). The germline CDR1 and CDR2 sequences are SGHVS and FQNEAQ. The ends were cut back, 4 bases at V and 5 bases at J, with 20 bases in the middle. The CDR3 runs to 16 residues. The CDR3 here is CASSSNAGPPGETQYF. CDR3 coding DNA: TGTGCCAGCAGCTCGAATGCAGGCCCACCGGGGGAGACCCAGTACTTC. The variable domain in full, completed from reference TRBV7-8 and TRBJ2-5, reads GAGVSQSPRYKVAKRGQDVALRCDPISGHVSLFWYQQALGQGPEFLTYFQNEAQLDKSGLPSDRFFAERPEGSVSTLKIQRTQQEDSAVYLCASSSNAGPPGETQYFGPGTRLLVL.

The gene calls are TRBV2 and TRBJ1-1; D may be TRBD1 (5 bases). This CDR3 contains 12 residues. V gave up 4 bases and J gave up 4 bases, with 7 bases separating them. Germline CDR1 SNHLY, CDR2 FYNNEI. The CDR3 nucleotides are TGTGCCAGCAGTGCAGGGATCACTGAAGCTTTCTTT. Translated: CASSAGITEAFF.

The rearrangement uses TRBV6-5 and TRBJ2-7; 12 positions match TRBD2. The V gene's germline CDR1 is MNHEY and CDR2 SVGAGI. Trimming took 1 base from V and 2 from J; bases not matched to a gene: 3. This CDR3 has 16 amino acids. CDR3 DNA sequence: TGTGCCAGCAGTTACTTTGGACTAGCGGGGACCTACGAGCAGTACTTC. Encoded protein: CASSYFGLAGTYEQYF.

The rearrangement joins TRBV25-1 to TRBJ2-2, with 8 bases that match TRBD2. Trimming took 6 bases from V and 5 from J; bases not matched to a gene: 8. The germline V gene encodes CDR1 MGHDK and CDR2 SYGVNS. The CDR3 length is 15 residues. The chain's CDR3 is CASRGVGLETGELFF. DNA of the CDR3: TGTGCCAGCAGGGGAGTGGGACTAGAAACCGGGGAGCTGTTTTTT.

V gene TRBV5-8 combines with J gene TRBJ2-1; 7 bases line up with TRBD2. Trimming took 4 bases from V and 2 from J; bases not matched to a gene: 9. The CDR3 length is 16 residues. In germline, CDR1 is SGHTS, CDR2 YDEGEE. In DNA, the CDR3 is TGTGCCAGCAGCCTCCGGGAGGCAGCCACCTACAATGAGCAGTTCTTC. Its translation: CASSLREAATYNEQFF.

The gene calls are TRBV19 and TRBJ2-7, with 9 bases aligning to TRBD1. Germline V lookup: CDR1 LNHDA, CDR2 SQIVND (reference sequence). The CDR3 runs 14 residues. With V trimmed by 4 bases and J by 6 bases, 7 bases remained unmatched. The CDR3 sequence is CASSRGTGTSEQYF. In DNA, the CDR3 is TGTGCCAGTAGTAGGGGGACAGGGACCTCCGAGCAGTACTTC.

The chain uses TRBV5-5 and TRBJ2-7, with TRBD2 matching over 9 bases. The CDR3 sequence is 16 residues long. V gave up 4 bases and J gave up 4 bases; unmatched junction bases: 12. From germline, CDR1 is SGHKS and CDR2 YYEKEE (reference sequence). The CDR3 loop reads CASSPSSGRLGYEQYF. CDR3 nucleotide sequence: TGTGCCAGCAGCCCCTCCAGCGGGAGGCTTGGTTACGAGCAGTACTTC.

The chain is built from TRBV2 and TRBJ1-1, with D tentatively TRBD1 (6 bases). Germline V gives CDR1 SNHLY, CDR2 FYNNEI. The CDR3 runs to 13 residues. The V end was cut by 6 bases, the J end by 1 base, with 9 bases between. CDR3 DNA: TGTGCCAGCAGGGGGGCTAGGAACACTGAAGCTTTCTTT. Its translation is CASRGARNTEAFF. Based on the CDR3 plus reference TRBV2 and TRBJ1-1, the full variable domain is EPEVTQTPSHQVTQMGQEVILRCVPISNHLYFYWYRQILGQKVEFLVSFYNNEISEKSEIFDDQFSVERPDGSNFTLKIRSTKLEDSAMYFCASRGARNTEAFFGQGTRLTVV.

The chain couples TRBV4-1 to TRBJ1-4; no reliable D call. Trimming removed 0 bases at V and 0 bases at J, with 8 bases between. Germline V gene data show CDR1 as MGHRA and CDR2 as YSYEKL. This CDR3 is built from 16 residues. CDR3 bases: TGCGCCAGCAGCCAAGAATCAGTTGCAACTAATGAAAAACTGTTTTTT. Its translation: CASSQESVATNEKLFF.